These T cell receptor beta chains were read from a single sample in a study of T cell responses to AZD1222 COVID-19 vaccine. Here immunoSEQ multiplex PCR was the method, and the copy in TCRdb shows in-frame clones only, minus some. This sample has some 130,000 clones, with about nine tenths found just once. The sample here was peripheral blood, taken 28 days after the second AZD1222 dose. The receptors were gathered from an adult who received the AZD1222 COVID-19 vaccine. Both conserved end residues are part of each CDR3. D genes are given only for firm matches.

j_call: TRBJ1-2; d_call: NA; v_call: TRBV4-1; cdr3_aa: CASSQGGARNYGYTF
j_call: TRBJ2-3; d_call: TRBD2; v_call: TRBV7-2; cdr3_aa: CASSLGTSGLGTDTQYF
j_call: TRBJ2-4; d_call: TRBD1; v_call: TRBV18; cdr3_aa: CASSPLGQGRVKNIQYF
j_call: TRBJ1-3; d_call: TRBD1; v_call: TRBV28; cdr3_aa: CASRLGGGALTGNTIYF
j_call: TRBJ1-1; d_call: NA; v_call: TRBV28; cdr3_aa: CASSLWGPAFF
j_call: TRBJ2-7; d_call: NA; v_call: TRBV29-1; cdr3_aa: CSVGGNSYYEQYF
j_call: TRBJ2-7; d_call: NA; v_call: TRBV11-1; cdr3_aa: CASNDQWDEQYF
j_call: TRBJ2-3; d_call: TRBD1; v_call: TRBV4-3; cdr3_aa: CASSPRGTEEDTQYF
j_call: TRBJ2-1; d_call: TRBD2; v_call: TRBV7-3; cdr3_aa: CASSSTGGYNEQFF
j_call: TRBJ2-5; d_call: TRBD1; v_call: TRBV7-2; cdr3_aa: CASSFRHAGSTGGRETQYF